This TCR beta chain appears in the sequencing data of a study of cytomegalovirus exposure and HLA in healthy donors. This clone was counted between two and nine times. The antigen is not known. Primers: 60 Vbeta forward and 13 Jbeta reverse. Clones were sequenced by immunoSEQ multiplex PCR, and TCRdb holds only the in-frame ones, with some missing. The data contain some 110,000 clones, roughly 80% of them singletons. The germline V gene has CDR1 MNHEY and CDR2 SMNVEV (reference sequence). The CDR3 consists of 16 residues. V shed 3 bases and J 6 bases; nucleotides not matched to a gene: 10. Notes on the study in general: CMV serostatus stood as the only immune exposure information on hand. Some V segments (TRBV6-2 and TRBV6-3 among them) were excluded as indistinguishable.

The sample comprised PBMCs. The clonotype originates from a young man in good health and CMV-seropositive. The chain is built from TRBV27 and TRBJ2-2; 7 bases agree with TRBD2. CDR3 sequence (DNA): TGTGCCAGCAGTTTTATCTTGGGGGACTACGCCGGGGAGCTGTTTTTT. Protein product: CASSFILGDYAGELFF.